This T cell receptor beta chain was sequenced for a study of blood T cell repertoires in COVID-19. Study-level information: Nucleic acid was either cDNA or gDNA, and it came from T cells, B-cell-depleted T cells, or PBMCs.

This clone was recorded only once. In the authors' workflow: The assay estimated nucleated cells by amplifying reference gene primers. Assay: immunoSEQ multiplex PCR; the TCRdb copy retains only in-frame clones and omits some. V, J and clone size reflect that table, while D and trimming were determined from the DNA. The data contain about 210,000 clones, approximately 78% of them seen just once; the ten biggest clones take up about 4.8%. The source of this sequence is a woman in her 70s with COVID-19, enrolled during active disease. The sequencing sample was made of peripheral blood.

CDR3 DNA: TGTGCCAGCAAACGGGATCCTCCCTCCTACGAGCAGTACTTC. Its translation is CASKRDPPSYEQYF. V and J are TRBV6-5 and TRBJ2-7; tentatively, D is TRBD2 (5 bases). CDR3 size: 14 residues. CDR1 MNHEY and CDR2 SVGAGI come from the germline V gene. Trimming removed 7 bases at V and 0 bases at J, with 13 bases between.